The 15 T cell receptor beta chains below were found in one sample sequenced in a study of CD8 T cells in Susac syndrome. The authors reverse transcribed about 0.5 to 1 ug RNA with random hexamers. TCRdb reanalysed the immunoSEQ multiplex PCR reads using MiXCR and keeps one entry per CDR3 protein. The data contain approximately 130,000 distinct CDR3 sequences, around 91% of them seen just once; the ten biggest clones take up approximately 0.24%. Sample: CD8+ T cells from PBMCs. All receptors come from a human donor with multiple sclerosis.

The chain's CDR3 is CASSSGQGRLTEAFF. CDR3 nucleotide sequence: TGTGCCAGCAGTTCCGGACAGGGCAGATTGACTGAAGCTTTCTTT. The V call is TRBV27, the J call TRBJ1-1, with 8 bases identical to TRBD1. V was clipped by 4 bases and J by 5 bases; unmatched bases: 9. Germline CDR1 MNHEY, CDR2 SMNVEV (reference sequence). CDR3 length: 15 amino acids.

The CDR3 DNA reads as TGTGCCAGTAGTAGTCTTCAGGTGGCTGTGGGCTACACCTTC. Its protein product is CASSSLQVAVGYTF. The J gene is TRBJ1-2, the V gene TRBV19, with D uncertain. V shed 4 bases and J shed 8 bases, with 17 bases lying between them. CDR3 size: 14 residues. CDR1 is LNHDA and CDR2 is SQIVND in the germline V gene (reference sequence). Drawing the rest from reference TRBV19 and TRBJ1-2, the complete variable domain is DGGITQSPKYLFRKEGQNVTLSCEQNLNHDAMYWYRQDPGQGLRLIYYSQIVNDFQKGDIAEGYSVSREKKESFPLTVTSAQKNPTAFYLCASSSLQVAVGYTFGSGTRLTVV.

V and J are TRBV5-1 and TRBJ1-2; D call uncertain. The V gene lost 5 bases and the J gene lost 1 base, with 15 bases spanning the gap. Germline CDR1 SGHRS, CDR2 YFSETQ. CDR3 length equals 15 residues. The CDR3 sequence: CASRSYPTYNYGYTF. CDR3 sequence (DNA): TGCGCCAGCAGATCATATCCTACCTATAACTATGGCTACACCTTC.

The genes are TRBV19 and TRBJ1-2; 9 bases are shared with TRBD1. With 6 bases clipped from V and 4 bases from J, the junction kept 12 bases outside the gene matches. This CDR3 is built from 16 residues. Per the germline V gene, CDR1 is LNHDA and CDR2 is SQIVND (reference sequence). CDR3 region: CASRIGLTGGGYGYTF. Here the CDR3 DNA reads TGTGCCAGTAGGATCGGCCTTACAGGGGGCGGCTATGGCTACACCTTC.

The chain has TRBV19 and TRBJ2-1; D gene ambiguous. The CDR3 contains 15 residues. CDR1 and CDR2 from the germline V gene are LNHDA and SQIVND (reference sequence). V was cut by 1 base and J by 3 bases, with 10 bases left in between. CDR3 sequence reads: CASSIGGNYYNEQFF. In DNA form, the CDR3 reads TGTGCCAGTAGTATAGGCGGAAATTACTACAATGAGCAGTTCTTC.

This clonotype was counted once. This chain uses TRBV19 with TRBJ1-1; D gene uncertain. V was pared by 6 bases and J by 6 bases, with 11 bases between. This CDR3 has 12 amino acids. Germline assignment: CDR1 LNHDA and CDR2 SQIVND (reference sequence). CDR3 sequence: CASRYRNAEAFF. DNA for the CDR3: TGTGCCAGTAGGTACAGAAACGCTGAAGCTTTCTTT.

The V gene is TRBV7-9, the J gene TRBJ2-1, with a tentative D call TRBD1 (7 bases). This CDR3 is built from 13 residues. Between the trimmed V and J ends, which lost 7 bases and 8 bases, there was a span of 15 bases. Germline V lookup: CDR1 SEHNR, CDR2 FQNEAQ (reference sequence). As DNA, the CDR3 is TGTGCCAGCATCTTGGAGGGGGCGGATGAGCAGTTCTTC. It is translated as CASILEGADEQFF.

The chain couples TRBV5-6 to TRBJ1-5, with D perhaps TRBD1 (6 bases). The V end was cut by 3 bases, the J end by 7 bases, with 8 bases between. The CDR3 covers 12 residues. Germline CDR1 is SGHDT and CDR2 is YYEEEE. CDR3 protein: CASSYQGQPQHF. The DNA of the CDR3 is TGTGCCAGCAGCTACCAGGGGCAGCCCCAGCATTTT.

This chain links TRBV19 with TRBJ1-5; 7 bases map to TRBD1. V lost 8 bases and J lost 0; bases outside the gene matches: 1. The CDR3 has 13 amino acids. Germline values: CDR1 LNHDA, CDR2 SQIVND (reference sequence). The CDR3 DNA sequence: TGTGCCAGTCAGGGGGGTAGCAATCAGCCCCAGCATTTT. Protein: CASQGGSNQPQHF.

In its sample, this clonotype was seen once. This chain joins TRBV9 and TRBJ2-3; D may be TRBD2 (6 bases). This CDR3 region has 17 residues. Per germline, CDR1 SGDLS and CDR2 YYNGEE. V lost 4 bases and J lost 0, with 18 bases in between. CDR3 amino acids: CASSPDGGTRSTDTQYF. The CDR3 DNA follows: TGTGCCAGCAGCCCCGATGGTGGGACTCGGAGCACAGATACGCAGTATTTT.

The genes are TRBV2 and TRBJ1-5; D remains ambiguous. This CDR3 comprises 15 residues. Per the germline V gene, CDR1 is SNHLY and CDR2 is FYNNEI. With 1 base removed from V and 2 bases from J, the gap between germline ends came to 9 bases. The DNA for the CDR3 is TGTGCCAGCAGTGAAGATATCTATGGCAATCAGCCCCAGCATTTT. Protein: CASSEDIYGNQPQHF.

In DNA, the CDR3 is TGTGCCAGTAGTACACGACTAGCGGGAGCCCACACAGATACGCAGTATTTT. Translating gives CASSTRLAGAHTDTQYF. The chain joins TRBV19 to TRBJ2-3, with 12 bases lining up with TRBD2. CDR3 size: 17 residues. Germline CDR1 is LNHDA and CDR2 is SQIVND (reference sequence). The ends lost 4 bases at V and 2 bases at J; junction bases unmatched: 7.

This sequence joins TRBV4-1 and TRBJ2-7; 10 bases align to TRBD2. Germline values: CDR1 MGHRA, CDR2 YSYEKL. With 4 bases clipped from V and 5 bases from J, the junction kept 8 bases outside the gene matches. The CDR3 totals 15 residues. The DNA for the CDR3 is TGCGCCAGCAGCCGATCTAGCGGGAGTTTCGACGAGCAGTACTTC. The encoded protein is CASSRSSGSFDEQYF.

This sequence joins TRBV5-6 and TRBJ2-2; TRBD1 agrees at 8 bases. Trimming cost V 7 bases and J 1 base; bases outside gene matches: 3. This CDR3 has 14 amino acids. The V gene's germline CDR1 is SGHDT and CDR2 YYEEEE. The CDR3 sequence: CASRGTGNTGELFF. The CDR3 DNA sequence: TGTGCCAGCCGAGGGACAGGGAACACCGGGGAGCTGTTTTTT. Looking up the rest from reference TRBV5-6 and TRBJ2-2 gives the full variable domain: DAGVTQSPTHLIKTRGQQVTLRCSPKSGHDTVSWYQQALGQGPQFIFQYYEEEERQRGNFPDRFSGHQFPNYSSELNVNALLLGDSALYLCASRGTGNTGELFFGEGSRLTVL.

V is TRBV6-5 and J is TRBJ2-7; D is uncertain. V dropped 2 bases and J dropped 6 bases, with 8 bases sitting between them. The germline CDR1 and CDR2 sequences are MNHEY and SVGAGI. The CDR3 is made up of 12 amino acids. The DNA for the CDR3 is TGTGCCAGCAGTTACATTTCGGGCGAGCAGTACTTC. Translated, it gives CASSYISGEQYF.